This TCR beta chain stems from a study of neurological immune-mediated disorders. The table lists this clonotype with many counts. Every sequencing run gave over 190 million TCR-beta sequences, taken from 15-18 subjects. In TCRdb, the 5' RACE reads were re-called with MiXCR into one record per CDR3 protein. This sample yields roughly 34,000 distinct CDR3 sequences, of which approximately 4.2% are seen a single time; more than 20% belongs to the top ten. Germline V lookup: CDR1 LGHNA, CDR2 YNFKEQ. The CDR3 has 16 residues. The V gene lost 4 bases and the J gene lost 4 bases, with 18 bases spanning the gap.

The chain joins TRBV4-2 to TRBJ2-3, with D tentatively TRBD2 (6 bases). The sequencing sample was made of PBMCs. The origin of this receptor is a man aged 18 to 29 in good health. CDR3 sequence: CASSPGTPLNSDTQYF. CDR3 coding DNA: TGTGCCAGCAGCCCCGGGACTCCTCTGAACTCAGATACGCAGTATTTT.